Listed below are T cell receptor beta chains from one sample, sequenced in a study of human CD8 memory T cell subsets. Following a re-call of the 5' RACE reads, TCRdb has one entry per CDR3 protein and lacks DNA. Its table records over 5,500 distinct CDR3 sequences. The sequencing sample was made of CD8+ T cells from PBMCs. These receptors originate from a human donor in good health. CDR3s include the opening cysteine and the closing phenylalanine or tryptophan. A clone size is listed for some rows: how often the clone was seen (once, few, many), or a class if it is expanded.

TRBV4-1	NA	TRBJ1-1	CAFSRAVNTEAFF
TRBV4-1	NA	TRBJ1-5	CASSQDPLSNQPQHF
TRBV14	medium-sized	TRBJ1-2	CASSEGDRYGYTF
TRBV13	NA	TRBJ2-1	CASTPAGGESSYNEQFF
TRBV28	NA	TRBJ2-7	CASSPRTSGKGSSYEQYF
TRBV28	NA	TRBJ1-2	CASSPQASGGYTF
TRBV20-1	NA	TRBJ1-1	CSARVAGQGFTEAFF
TRBV5-8	NA	TRBJ1-1	CASSPGQGSTEAFF
TRBV6-5	NA	TRBJ1-2	CASSYSGAGGINYGYTF
TRBV9	NA	TRBJ2-3	CASSVETSWIDTQYF
TRBV11-2	NA	TRBJ1-1	CASSSAMGDTEAFF
TRBV5-5	NA	TRBJ2-7	CASSLGYRGSYEQYF
TRBV20-1	NA	TRBJ1-2	CSAAPKIFRQGWGYTF
TRBV7-2	NA	TRBJ2-1	CASSPRATSGHEQFF
TRBV15	NA	TRBJ1-4	CATSRDHRGQSNEKLFF
TRBV4-1	medium-sized	TRBJ1-2	CASSPRGGPSANYGYTF
TRBV6-5	NA	TRBJ1-2	CASSLSVGSHGYTF
TRBV10-3	medium-sized	TRBJ2-2	CAISETSGYTGELFF
TRBV6-6	NA	TRBJ1-1	CASSYWSGNTEAFF
TRBV19	NA	TRBJ2-3	CASSMVRERGFTDTQYF
TRBV7-9	medium-sized	TRBJ2-2	CASSLAPTENTGELFF
TRBV7-9	NA	TRBJ2-3	CASTLGGLLTDTQYF
TRBV5-4	NA	TRBJ1-1	CASSFGDGTGGGNTEAFF
TRBV7-8	medium-sized	TRBJ2-3	CASSPMAVGASTDTQYF
TRBV4-2	NA	TRBJ2-3	CASSQALAKTSTDTQYF
TRBV29-1	medium-sized	TRBJ2-2	CSVVGSTGELFF
TRBV19	NA	TRBJ1-5	CASSTRAGSNQPQHF
TRBV7-9	NA	TRBJ2-7	CASSSLAGASYEQYF
TRBV28	medium-sized	TRBJ1-1	CASSLSEGGGTEAFF
TRBV20-1	large	TRBJ2-2	CSATTGVTGELFF
TRBV9	NA	TRBJ2-7	CASSVASGSYEQYF
TRBV20-1	medium-sized	TRBJ1-1	CSGLDREALRPEAFF
TRBV6-6	NA	TRBJ2-3	CASSYSILAGADTQYF
TRBV20-1	NA	TRBJ1-1	CSAIGDRESTEAFF
TRBV5-1	medium-sized	TRBJ2-1	CASSSPQGGYNEQFF
TRBV27	NA	TRBJ2-1	CASSPGEGVRQFF
TRBV12-3/TRBV12-4	medium-sized	TRBJ2-7	CASRPTSGRREQYF
TRBV27	NA	TRBJ2-3	CASSRTGVDTQYF
TRBV2	NA	TRBJ2-4	CASKGGDGTNIQYF
TRBV5-6	NA	TRBJ2-5	CASSFDEHQETQYF
TRBV28	NA	TRBJ2-1	CASSTGLAGGSTPYNEQFF
TRBV6-5	NA	TRBJ1-1	CASSYLTGVGNTEAFF
TRBV28	NA	TRBJ2-5	CASSSGQGLAGGYQETQYF
TRBV28	medium-sized	TRBJ2-7	CASRMQGTSYEQYF
TRBV3-1	NA	TRBJ1-1	CASSQDPPDLNTEAFF
TRBV27	NA	TRBJ2-3	CASSPRLAGPSSTDTQYF